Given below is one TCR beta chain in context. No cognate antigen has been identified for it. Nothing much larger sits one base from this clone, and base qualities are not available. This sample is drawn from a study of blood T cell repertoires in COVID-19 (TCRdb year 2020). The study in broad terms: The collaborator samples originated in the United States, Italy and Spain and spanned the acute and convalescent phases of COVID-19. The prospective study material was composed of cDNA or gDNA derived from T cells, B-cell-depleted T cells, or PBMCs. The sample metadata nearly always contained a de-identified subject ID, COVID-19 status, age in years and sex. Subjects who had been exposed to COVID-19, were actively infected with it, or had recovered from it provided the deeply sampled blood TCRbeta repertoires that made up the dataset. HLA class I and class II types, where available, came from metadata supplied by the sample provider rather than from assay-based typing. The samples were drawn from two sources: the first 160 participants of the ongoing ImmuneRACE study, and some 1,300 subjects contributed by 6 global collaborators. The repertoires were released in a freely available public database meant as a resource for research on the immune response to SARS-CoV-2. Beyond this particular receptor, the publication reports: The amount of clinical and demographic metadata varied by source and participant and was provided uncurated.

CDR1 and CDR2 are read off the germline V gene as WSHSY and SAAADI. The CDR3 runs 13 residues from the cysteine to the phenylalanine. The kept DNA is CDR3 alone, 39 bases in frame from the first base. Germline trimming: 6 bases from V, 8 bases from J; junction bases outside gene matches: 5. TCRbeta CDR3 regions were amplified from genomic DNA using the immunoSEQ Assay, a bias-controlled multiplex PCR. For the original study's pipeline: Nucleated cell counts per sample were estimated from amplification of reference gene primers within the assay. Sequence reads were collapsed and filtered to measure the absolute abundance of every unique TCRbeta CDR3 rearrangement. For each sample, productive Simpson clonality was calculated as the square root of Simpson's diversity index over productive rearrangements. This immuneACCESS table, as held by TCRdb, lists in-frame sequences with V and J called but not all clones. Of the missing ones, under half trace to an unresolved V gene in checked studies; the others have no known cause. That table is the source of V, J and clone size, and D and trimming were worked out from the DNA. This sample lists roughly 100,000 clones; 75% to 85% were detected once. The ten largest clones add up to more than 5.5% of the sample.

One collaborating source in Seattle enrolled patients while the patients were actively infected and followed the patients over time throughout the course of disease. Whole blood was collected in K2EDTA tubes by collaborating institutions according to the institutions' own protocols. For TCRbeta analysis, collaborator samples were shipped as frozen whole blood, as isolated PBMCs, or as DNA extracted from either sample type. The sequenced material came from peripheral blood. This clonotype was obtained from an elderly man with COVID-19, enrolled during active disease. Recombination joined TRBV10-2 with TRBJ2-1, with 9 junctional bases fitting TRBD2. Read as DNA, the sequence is TGCGCCAGCAGAGTAGCGGGAGCGGATGAGCAGTTCTTC. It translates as CASRVAGADEQFF.